Listed here are 27 T cell receptor beta chains from one sample, sequenced in a study of blood T cell repertoires in COVID-19 (TCRdb year 2020). The library relied on the immunoSEQ multiplex PCR assay. Drawn from immuneACCESS, this table holds only the in-frame rearrangements with V and J called that TCRdb kept. Clones are partly lost; checked studies trace under half to an unresolved V gene and leave the rest unexplained. The sample profile shows under 250,000 clones; about nine tenths of them were found once. The ten largest clones represent roughly 12% of the sample. The source material was peripheral blood. These receptors were taken from a man aged 50-60 years with COVID-19, enrolled during active disease.

This chain uses TRBV7-9 with TRBJ2-1, with TRBD2 matching over 7 bases. The germline CDR1 and CDR2 sequences are SEHNR and FQNEAQ (reference sequence). This CDR3 spans 15 amino acids. With 5 bases clipped from V and 4 bases from J, the junction kept 8 bases outside the gene matches. Written as DNA, the CDR3 is TGTGCCAGCAGCAGACGGGGGGATCATTACAATGAGCAGTTCTTC. Translation: CASSRRGDHYNEQFF. The whole variable domain, filled in from reference TRBV7-9 and TRBJ2-1, reads DTGVSQNPRHKITKRGQNVTFRCDPISEHNRLYWYRQTLGQGPEFLTYFQNEAQLEKSRLLSDRFSAERPKGSFSTLEIQRTEQGDSAMYLCASSRRGDHYNEQFFGPGTRLTVL.

The chain couples TRBV5-1 to TRBJ2-7, with 7 bases matching TRBD1. V lost 0 bases to trimming and J lost 4 bases; unmatched junction nucleotides: 7. The CDR3 consists of 15 residues. In germline, CDR1 is SGHRS, CDR2 YFSETQ. CDR3 residues: CASSLGAGTEYEQYF. In DNA form, the CDR3 reads TGCGCCAGCAGCTTGGGGGCCGGGACAGAGTACGAGCAGTACTTC.

This clone was observed a single time. The chain joins TRBV30 to TRBJ2-1, with D perhaps TRBD1 (7 bases). This CDR3 has 16 amino acids. Germline CDR1 GTSNPN, CDR2 SVGIG (reference sequence). Trimming shortened V by 5 bases and J by 5 bases, and 22 bases separated the two germline ends. This chain's CDR3 is CAWDQGGRPPHNEQFF. The CDR3, as DNA: TGTGCCTGGGACCAGGGGGGCCGGCCCCCACACAATGAGCAGTTCTTC.

The rearrangement uses TRBV28 and TRBJ2-1, with D tentatively TRBD1 (7 bases). There are 15 residues in the CDR3. V lost 2 bases and J 3 bases, leaving 11 bases between the germline ends. Germline CDR1 reads MDHEN; CDR2 reads SYDVKM. CDR3 amino acids: CASSLRQGGYNEQFF. CDR3 DNA: TGTGCCAGCAGTTTACGTCAGGGGGGCTACAATGAGCAGTTCTTC.

This clone appeared a few times. V usage is TRBV1 and J usage is TRBJ1-1. TRBV1 is a pseudogene. CDR3 length: 11 residues. CDR3 in DNA: TGCACCAGCAGCCTTCCTACCGGAGCTTTCTTT. Translated, it gives CTSSLPTGAFF.

The genes are TRBV10-3 and TRBJ2-2; TRBD2 agrees at 8 bases. Germline loops: CDR1 ENHRY, CDR2 SYGVKD. The V segment lost 7 bases and the J segment 7 bases; nucleotides outside the gene matches: 8. The CDR3 totals 14 residues. Here the CDR3 DNA reads TGTGCCATCACTCCGGGACTAGACGGCGGGGAGCTGTTTTTT. It codes for CAITPGLDGGELFF.

V and J are TRBV7-2 and TRBJ2-5; a weak D match, TRBD1 (6 bases). This CDR3 is 13 amino acids long. V dropped 4 bases and J dropped 5 bases, with 11 bases sitting between them. CDR1 and CDR2 from the germline V gene are SGHTA and FQGNSA. DNA of the CDR3: TGTGCCAGCAGCTCGGACAGTCGGGAGACCCAGTACTTC. Encoded protein: CASSSDSRETQYF.

The chain has TRBV20-1 and TRBJ1-2, with unresolved D. V was pared by 6 bases and J by 3 bases, with 17 bases between. The CDR3 is made up of 14 amino acids. Germline values: CDR1 DFQATT, CDR2 SNEGSKA (reference sequence). The CDR3 loop is CSASALSGHYGYTF. The CDR3 bases are TGCAGTGCGAGTGCCCTGAGCGGGCACTATGGCTACACCTTC.

The chain has TRBV9 and TRBJ2-3; TRBD2 matches 7 bases. The trim removed 2 bases at V and 2 bases at J, leaving 8 bases unmatched. Germline loops: CDR1 SGDLS, CDR2 YYNGEE. CDR3 length: 16 amino acids. As DNA, the CDR3 is TGTGCCAGCAGCGTGTTGGACGCGGGAGCCACAGATACGCAGTATTTT. Translated, it gives CASSVLDAGATDTQYF.

J is TRBJ1-4 and V is TRBV11-2; 7 nucleotides match TRBD1. V gave up 3 bases and J gave up 14 bases; unmatched junction bases: 12. The CDR3 length is 14 residues. CDR1 SGHAT and CDR2 FQNNGV come from the germline V gene. DNA of the CDR3: TGTGCCAGCAGCTTCGACAGGGCGCAGTCAAGTCTGTTTTTT. Translated: CASSFDRAQSSLFF.

The J gene is TRBJ2-1, the V gene TRBV10-3; 10 bases map to TRBD2. CDR1 ENHRY and CDR2 SYGVKD come from the germline V gene. The trim removed 6 bases at V and 7 bases at J, leaving 3 bases unmatched. The CDR3 spans 13 residues. The CDR3 protein is CAIRPTSGNEQFF. CDR3 nucleotide sequence: TGTGCCATCAGGCCGACTAGCGGGAATGAGCAGTTCTTC.

The V call is TRBV29-1, the J call TRBJ2-1; 9 nucleotides align to TRBD2. The ends lost 7 bases at V and 5 bases at J; junction bases unmatched: 15. This CDR3 is 16 amino acids long. The germline gives CDR1 SQVTM, CDR2 ANQGSEA. CDR3 in amino acids: CSGLNPGLAGDNEQFF. The CDR3 DNA follows: TGCAGCGGACTCAACCCGGGACTAGCTGGTGACAATGAGCAGTTCTTC.

The chain employs TRBV4-1 and TRBJ1-1; D not certain. Germline CDR1 reads MGHRA; CDR2 reads YSYEKL. This CDR3 spans 13 amino acids. V lost 1 base and J lost 4, with 7 bases in between. CDR3 residues: CASSQVGLTEAFF. CDR3 sequence (DNA): TGCGCCAGCAGCCAAGTTGGCCTCACTGAAGCTTTCTTT.

The chain employs TRBV27 and TRBJ2-7; 11 bases map to TRBD1. CDR1 and CDR2 (germline): MNHEY, SMNVEV (reference sequence). V trimming: 5 bases; J trimming: 0 bases; junction bases outside the gene matches: 15. The length of the CDR3 is 19 residues. CDR3 bases: TGTGCCAGCAGTCTACGTCCCGGGACAGGGGGAGGGTCCTCCTACGAGCAGTACTTC. Residues: CASSLRPGTGGGSSYEQYF.

V is TRBV10-2 and J is TRBJ2-4, with TRBD1 as a possible D gene (5 bases). The CDR3 consists of 14 residues. The germline V and J ends were trimmed by 8 bases and 8 bases, with 19 bases remaining between them. The V gene's germline CDR1 is WSHSY and CDR2 SAAADI. CDR3 protein: CASGTGQGNHIQYF. DNA of the CDR3: TGCGCCAGCGGAACGGGCCAGGGAAACCACATTCAGTACTTC.

The CDR3 protein is CASSSAAGDVYSNQPQHF. The DNA for the CDR3 is TGTGCCAGCAGTTCCGCGGCAGGGGATGTCTATAGCAATCAGCCCCAGCATTTT. This chain joins TRBV28 and TRBJ1-5, with D possibly being TRBD1 (6 bases). V shed 4 bases and J shed 0 bases, with 19 bases lying between them. Per the germline V gene, CDR1 is MDHEN and CDR2 is SYDVKM. The CDR3 sequence is 18 residues long.

J is TRBJ2-3 and V is TRBV19; 12 bases agree with TRBD1. J gave up 4 bases and V 7 bases, and 3 bases lay outside the gene matches. Germline CDR1 LNHDA, CDR2 SQIVND (reference sequence). This CDR3 is built from 14 residues. This CDR3 reads CASTGTGGADTQYF. The CDR3 coding sequence is TGTGCCAGTACCGGGACAGGGGGCGCAGATACGCAGTATTTT. The full variable domain, in which reference TRBV19 and TRBJ2-3 provide the parts outside the CDR3, is DGGITQSPKYLFRKEGQNVTLSCEQNLNHDAMYWYRQDPGQGLRLIYYSQIVNDFQKGDIAEGYSVSREKKESFPLTVTSAQKNPTAFYLCASTGTGGADTQYFGPGTRLTVL.

The chain recombines TRBV7-9 with TRBJ1-2, with 10 bases aligning to TRBD1. V dropped 6 bases and J dropped 6; count of bases not matched to a gene: 7. The CDR3 totals 14 residues. CDR1 and CDR2 (germline): SEHNR, FQNEAQ (reference sequence). The CDR3 bases are TGTGCCAGCAGTCACGGACAGGGGGGTAATGGCTACACCTTC. This codes for CASSHGQGGNGYTF.

This chain uses TRBV28 with TRBJ1-1; no definite D call. CDR3 size: 15 residues. V was pared by 6 bases and J by 4 bases, with 18 bases between. Germline CDR1 MDHEN, CDR2 SYDVKM. The DNA of the CDR3 is TGTGCCAGCAGGGAGGGAGCGGGGTCGGGCACTGAAGCTTTCTTT. Its translation: CASREGAGSGTEAFF.

The rearrangement links TRBV11-1 to TRBJ1-2; 7 nucleotides match TRBD1. Germline loops: CDR1 SGHAT, CDR2 FQDESV (reference sequence). The CDR3 length is 12 residues. The V gene end was trimmed by 5 bases and the J gene end by 3 bases; junction bases not matched to a gene: 0. CDR3 bases: TGTGCCAGCAGCCAGGGGGACTATGGCTACACCTTC. Its protein is CASSQGDYGYTF.

This clone was found a few times. This chain joins TRBV7-2 and TRBJ1-2; D remains unclear. The CDR3 contains 16 residues. The V gene lost 5 bases and the J gene lost 6 bases, with 22 bases spanning the gap. In germline, CDR1 is SGHTA, CDR2 FQGNSA. CDR3 in DNA: TGTGCCAGCAGCCCCCGAGGTGGTAAAGGAGGAGATGGCTACACCTTC. Translated, it gives CASSPRGGKGGDGYTF.

This clone has only one observation. At one boundary the junction diverges from the germline segment, which might be a read error. The CDR3 sequence: CASSLPGIPLAF. CDR3 in DNA: TGTGCCAGCAGCTTACCAGGGATACCCTTGGCCTTC. V usage is TRBV7-3 and J usage is TRBJ2-4; the D gene is possibly TRBD1 (5 bases). CDR1 and CDR2 from the germline V gene are SGHTA and FQGTGA. This CDR3 comprises 12 residues.

V is TRBV6-5 and J is TRBJ1-1; no firm D call. From germline, CDR1 is MNHEY and CDR2 SVGAGI. This CDR3 is 12 amino acids long. V lost 5 bases, J lost 6 bases, and 10 bases lay in between. Here the CDR3 reads CASSTQVSEAFF. The CDR3 coding sequence is TGTGCCAGCAGTACTCAGGTCTCTGAAGCTTTCTTT.

Only one count was recorded for this clone. The rearrangement uses TRBV29-1 and TRBJ2-1, with 8 bases matching TRBD1. The CDR3 spans 13 residues. The V gene's germline CDR1 is SQVTM and CDR2 ANQGSEA. V lost 7 bases, J lost 9 bases, and 11 bases stayed unmatched. In DNA, the CDR3 is TGCAGCGCTAGAGGACAGGGTGGTGGTGAGCAGTTCTTC. Translation gives CSARGQGGGEQFF.

The chain carries TRBV15 and TRBJ1-3; D unclear. The CDR3 contains 16 residues. V was cut by 1 base and J by 3 bases, with 13 bases left in between. Germline loops: CDR1 LNHNV, CDR2 YYDKDF (reference sequence). This chain's CDR3 is CATSRVGASLGNTIYF. Written as DNA, the CDR3 is TGTGCCACCAGCAGAGTGGGAGCCAGTCTTGGAAACACCATATATTTT.

This clone was seen more than once but under ten times. The chain uses TRBV5-6 and TRBJ2-1; no definite D call. CDR3 length: 15 residues. Germline V CDR1 and CDR2: SGHDT, YYEEEE. The germline V and J ends were trimmed by 4 bases and 8 bases, with 19 bases remaining between them. CDR3 loop: CASSTLPEARDEQFF. CDR3 nucleotide sequence: TGTGCCAGCAGCACACTCCCAGAGGCCCGCGATGAGCAGTTCTTC.

This clone has only one observation. This chain connects TRBV19 to TRBJ2-1; possible D gene TRBD1, 6 bases. The germline V gene has CDR1 LNHDA and CDR2 SQIVND (reference sequence). V lost 1 base, J lost 6 bases, and 7 bases lay in between. The CDR3 has 13 residues. The CDR3 region has the DNA TGTGCCAGTAGTATAGGACAGGTCAATGAGCAGTTCTTC. Its protein product is CASSIGQVNEQFF.